This T cell receptor (beta chain) was profiled in a study of cytomegalovirus exposure and HLA in healthy donors. Study details: An earlier analysis found some 100 million unique TCR beta sequences from approximately 200 million T cells.

Both 60 Vbeta primers and 13 Jbeta primers went into the PCR. Libraries were prepared by immunoSEQ multiplex PCR; TCRdb keeps only in-frame clonotypes and omits some of them. The table has some 150,000 clones, under 80% seen once. Of note for this clone: No antigen is known for it.

General study findings and limits: A later analysis linked 15,000 to 20,000 TCR beta sequences to HLA alleles at 0.05 false discovery rate.

Germline loops: CDR1 SGHRS, CDR2 YFSETQ. This CDR3 is 14 amino acids long. The V gene is TRBV5-1, the J gene TRBJ2-5, with 9 bases fitting TRBD1. TRBJ2-7 matches the DNA end more closely, so the J call is doubtful. This TCR came from a male donor in good health and CMV-seronegative. Specimen: PBMCs. CDR3 sequence: CASTSRQGGHEQYF. The CDR3 nucleotides are TGCGCCAGCACCTCCCGACAGGGGGGACACGAGCAGTACTTC.